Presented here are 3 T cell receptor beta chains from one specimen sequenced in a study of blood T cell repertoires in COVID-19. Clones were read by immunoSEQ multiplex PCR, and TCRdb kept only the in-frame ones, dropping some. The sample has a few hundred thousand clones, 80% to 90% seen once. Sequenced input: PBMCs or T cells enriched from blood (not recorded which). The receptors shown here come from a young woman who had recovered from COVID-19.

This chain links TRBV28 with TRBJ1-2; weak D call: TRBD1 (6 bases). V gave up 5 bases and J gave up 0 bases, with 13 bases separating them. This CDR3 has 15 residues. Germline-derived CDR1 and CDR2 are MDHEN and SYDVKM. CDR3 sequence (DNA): TGTGCCAGCAGTCCCAGGACAGTTACTAACTATGGCTACACCTTC. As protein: CASSPRTVTNYGYTF.

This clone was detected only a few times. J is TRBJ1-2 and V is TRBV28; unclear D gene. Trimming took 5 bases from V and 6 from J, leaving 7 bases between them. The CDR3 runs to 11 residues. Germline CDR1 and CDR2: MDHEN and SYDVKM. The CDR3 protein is CASSLSDGYTF. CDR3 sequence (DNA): TGTGCCAGCAGTCTATCAGATGGCTACACCTTC.

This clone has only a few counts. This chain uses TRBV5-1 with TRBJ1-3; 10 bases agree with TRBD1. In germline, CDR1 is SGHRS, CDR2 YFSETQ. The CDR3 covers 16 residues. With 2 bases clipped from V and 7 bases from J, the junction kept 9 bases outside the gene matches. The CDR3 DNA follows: TGCGCCAGCAGCTTCGGGACAGGGGATTTAAGGAACACCATATATTTT. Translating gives CASSFGTGDLRNTIYF.